This T cell receptor (beta chain) was captured in a study of blood T cell repertoires in COVID-19. Study-wide context: Sites in the United States, Italy and Spain provided acute and convalescent COVID-19 samples. Sources were T cells, B-cell-depleted T cells, or PBMCs; the material itself was cDNA or gDNA.

Some clones are missing from TCRdb's copy, which holds only in-frame ones; the method was immunoSEQ multiplex PCR. This table holds a few hundred thousand clones, 75% to 85% found once. The sequence was collected from a human donor in a cohort sampled during active COVID-19. Sequencing was carried out using peripheral blood.

CDR3 coding DNA: TGTGCCAGCAGCCCTAGTACAGGGAACCAGCCCCAGCATTTT. Translating gives CASSPSTGNQPQHF. The V and J genes are TRBV2 and TRBJ1-5; possibly TRBD1 for D (6 bases). Germline CDR1 reads SNHLY; CDR2 reads FYNNEI. The CDR3 runs to 14 residues. Trimming took off 6 bases at V and 7 bases at J, with 16 bases between the two ends.